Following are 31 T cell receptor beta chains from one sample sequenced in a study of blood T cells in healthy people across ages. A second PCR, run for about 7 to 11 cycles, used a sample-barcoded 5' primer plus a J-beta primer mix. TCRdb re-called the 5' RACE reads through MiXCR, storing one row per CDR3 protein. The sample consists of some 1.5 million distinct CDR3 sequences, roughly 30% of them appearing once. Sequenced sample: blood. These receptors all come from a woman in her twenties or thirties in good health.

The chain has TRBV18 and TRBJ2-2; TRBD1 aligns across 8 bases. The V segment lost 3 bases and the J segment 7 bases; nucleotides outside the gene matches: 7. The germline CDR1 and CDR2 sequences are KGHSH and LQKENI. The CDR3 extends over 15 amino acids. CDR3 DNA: TGTGCCAGCTCACCTCCGACAGGGGATGGCGGGGAGCTGTTTTTT. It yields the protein CASSPPTGDGGELFF.

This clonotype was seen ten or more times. The CDR3 DNA follows: TGTGCCAGCAGCCGAGGACTAGGACAAGAGACCCAGTACTTC. It specifies CASSRGLGQETQYF. The chain is built from TRBV3-1 and TRBJ2-5; 7 bases match TRBD2. After removal of 4 bases from V and 2 bases from J, the junction contained 4 bases not matched to a gene. This CDR3 comprises 14 residues. Germline V gene data show CDR1 as LGHDT and CDR2 as YNNKEL (reference sequence).

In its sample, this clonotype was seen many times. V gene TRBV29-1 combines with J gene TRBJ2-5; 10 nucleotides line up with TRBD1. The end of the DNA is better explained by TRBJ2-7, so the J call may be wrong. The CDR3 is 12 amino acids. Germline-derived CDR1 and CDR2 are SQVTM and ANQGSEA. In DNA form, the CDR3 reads TGCAGCGTCGGGACAGGGGCGGGCGAGCAGTACTTC. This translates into CSVGTGAGEQYF.

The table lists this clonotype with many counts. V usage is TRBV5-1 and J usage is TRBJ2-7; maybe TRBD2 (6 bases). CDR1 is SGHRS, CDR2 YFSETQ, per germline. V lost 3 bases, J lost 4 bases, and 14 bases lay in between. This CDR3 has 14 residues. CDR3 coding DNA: TGCGCCAGCAGCTGGGCCTCACTAGCTTACGAGCAGTACTTC. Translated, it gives CASSWASLAYEQYF. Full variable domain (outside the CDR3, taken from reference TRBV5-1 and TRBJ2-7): KAGVTQTPRYLIKTRGQQVTLSCSPISGHRSVSWYQQTPGQGLQFLFEYFSETQRNKGNFPGRFSGRQFSNSRSEMNVSTLELGDSALYLCASSWASLAYEQYFGPGTRLTVT.

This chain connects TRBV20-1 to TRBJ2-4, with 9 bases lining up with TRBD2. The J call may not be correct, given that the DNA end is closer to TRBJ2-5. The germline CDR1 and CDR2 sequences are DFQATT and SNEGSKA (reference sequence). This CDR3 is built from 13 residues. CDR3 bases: TGCAGTGGAGGCGGGGGGGCCGGGGAGACCCAGTACTTC. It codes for CSGGGGAGETQYF.

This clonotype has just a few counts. The CDR3 is CASSRTGLAEETQYF. Here the CDR3 DNA reads TGTGCCAGCAGCAGAACGGGACTAGCGGAAGAGACCCAGTACTTC. The rearrangement joins TRBV7-9 to TRBJ2-5, with 11 positions matching TRBD2. This CDR3 contains 15 residues. V was clipped by 5 bases and J by 3 bases; unmatched bases: 5. Germline values: CDR1 SEHNR, CDR2 FQNEAQ (reference sequence). The full variable domain, with the rest looked up from reference TRBV7-9 and TRBJ2-5, is DTGVSQNPRHKITKRGQNVTFRCDPISEHNRLYWYRQTLGQGPEFLTYFQNEAQLEKSRLLSDRFSAERPKGSFSTLEIQRTEQGDSAMYLCASSRTGLAEETQYFGPGTRLLVL.

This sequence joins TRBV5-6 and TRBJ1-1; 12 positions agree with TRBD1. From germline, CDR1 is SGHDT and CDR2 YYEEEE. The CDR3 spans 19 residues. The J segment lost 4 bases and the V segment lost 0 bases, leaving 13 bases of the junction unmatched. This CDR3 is CASSLEWRDRGQGSTEAFF. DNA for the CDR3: TGTGCCAGCAGCTTGGAATGGCGGGACAGGGGGCAAGGGAGCACTGAAGCTTTCTTT.

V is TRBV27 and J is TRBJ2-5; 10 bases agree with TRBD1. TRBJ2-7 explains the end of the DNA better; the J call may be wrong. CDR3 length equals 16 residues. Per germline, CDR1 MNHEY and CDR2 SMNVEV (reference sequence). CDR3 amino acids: CASGPRATGGFYEQYF. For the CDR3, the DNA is TGTGCCAGCGGCCCTAGGGCGACAGGGGGCTTCTACGAGCAGTACTTC.

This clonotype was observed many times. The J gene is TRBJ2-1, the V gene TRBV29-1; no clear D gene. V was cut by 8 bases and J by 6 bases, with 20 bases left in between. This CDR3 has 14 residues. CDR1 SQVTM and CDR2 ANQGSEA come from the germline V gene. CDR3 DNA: TGCAGCACCCAGGAAACTATCGCTACCAATGAGCAGTTCTTC. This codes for CSTQETIATNEQFF.

The CDR3 bases are TGTGCCAGCAGCCACCGGGACAGGGGAAGAGATACGCAGTATTTT. Amino acid sequence: CASSHRDRGRDTQYF. The chain couples TRBV3-1 to TRBJ2-3; 10 bases match TRBD1. CDR1 is LGHDT and CDR2 is YNNKEL in the germline V gene (reference sequence). The CDR3 totals 15 residues. Trimming took 3 bases from V and 5 from J; bases not matched to a gene: 5.

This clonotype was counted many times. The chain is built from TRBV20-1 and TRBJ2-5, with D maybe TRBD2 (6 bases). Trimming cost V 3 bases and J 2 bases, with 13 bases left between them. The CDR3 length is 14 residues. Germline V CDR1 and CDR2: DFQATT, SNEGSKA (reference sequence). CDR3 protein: CSASLGGEQETQYF. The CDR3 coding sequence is TGCAGTGCTAGTCTGGGGGGTGAGCAAGAGACCCAGTACTTC.

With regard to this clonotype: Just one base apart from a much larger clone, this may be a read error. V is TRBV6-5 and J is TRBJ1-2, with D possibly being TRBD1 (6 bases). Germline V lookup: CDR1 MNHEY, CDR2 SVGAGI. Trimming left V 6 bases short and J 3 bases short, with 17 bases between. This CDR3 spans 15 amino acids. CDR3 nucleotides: TGTGCCAGCAGCGCGGGTGAAACAGGGCACTATGGCTACACCTTC. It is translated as CASSAGETGHYGYTF.

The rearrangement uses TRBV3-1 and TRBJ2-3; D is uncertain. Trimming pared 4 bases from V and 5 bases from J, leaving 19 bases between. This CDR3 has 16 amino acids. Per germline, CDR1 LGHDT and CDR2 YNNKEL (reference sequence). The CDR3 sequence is CASSPPPYLGIDTQYF. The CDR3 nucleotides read TGTGCCAGCAGCCCACCCCCCTACCTGGGCATAGATACGCAGTATTTT.

CDR3 residues: CASSYRTQNNERQYF. CDR3 DNA: TGTGCCAGCAGCTACCGGACACAAAACAATGAGCGGCAGTACTTC. This chain connects TRBV7-3 to TRBJ2-4; tentatively, D is TRBD1 or TRBD2 (5 bases each). The germline CDR1 and CDR2 sequences are SGHTA and FQGTGA. This CDR3 region has 15 residues. With 4 bases removed from V and 13 bases from J, the gap between germline ends came to 23 bases.

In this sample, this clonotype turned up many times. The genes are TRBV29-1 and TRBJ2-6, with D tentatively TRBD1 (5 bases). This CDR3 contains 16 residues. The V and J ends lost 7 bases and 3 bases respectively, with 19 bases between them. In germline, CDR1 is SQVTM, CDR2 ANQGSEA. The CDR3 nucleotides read TGCAGCGCCCGCTCCCAGGGCTTCGGTGGGGCCAACGTCCTGACTTTC. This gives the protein CSARSQGFGGANVLTF.

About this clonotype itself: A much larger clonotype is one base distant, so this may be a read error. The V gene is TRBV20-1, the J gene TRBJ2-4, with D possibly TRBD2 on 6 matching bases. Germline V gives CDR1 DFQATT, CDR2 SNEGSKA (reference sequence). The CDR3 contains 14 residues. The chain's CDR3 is CSATGHSGGNIRYF. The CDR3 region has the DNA TGCAGTGCTACCGGCCATTCCGGGGGAAACATTCGGTACTTC.

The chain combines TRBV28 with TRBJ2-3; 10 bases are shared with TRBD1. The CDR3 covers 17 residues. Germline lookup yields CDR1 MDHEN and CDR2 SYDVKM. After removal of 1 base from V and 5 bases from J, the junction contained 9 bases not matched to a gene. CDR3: CASSLFTGTGARDTQYF. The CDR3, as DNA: TGTGCCAGCAGTTTATTTACCGGGACAGGGGCGAGAGATACGCAGTATTTT. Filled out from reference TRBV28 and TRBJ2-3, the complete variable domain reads DVKVTQSSRYLVKRTGEKVFLECVQDMDHENMFWYRQDPGLGLRLIYFSYDVKMKEKGDIPEGYSVSREKKERFSLILESASTNQTSMYLCASSLFTGTGARDTQYFGPGTRLTVL.

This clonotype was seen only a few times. The CDR3 is CSASRPGQASNQPQHF. Written as DNA, the CDR3 is TGCAGTGCTAGCCGCCCTGGACAGGCCAGCAATCAGCCCCAGCATTTT. The V call is TRBV20-1, the J call TRBJ1-5; 7 positions match TRBD1. Germline CDR1 is DFQATT and CDR2 is SNEGSKA (reference sequence). CDR3 size: 16 residues. Trimming at V came to 3 bases and at J to 1 base, leaving 9 bases not matched to a gene.

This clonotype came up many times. The CDR3 spells CASSQGGGLSQYF. The CDR3 bases are TGTGCCAGCAGCCAAGGCGGGGGACTATCGCAGTACTTC. V usage is TRBV4-2 and J usage is TRBJ2-5, with 7 nucleotides matching TRBD2. Trimming removed 1 base from V and 11 bases from J; junction bases left unmatched: 7. The CDR3 sequence is 13 residues long. Germline loops: CDR1 LGHNA, CDR2 YNFKEQ.

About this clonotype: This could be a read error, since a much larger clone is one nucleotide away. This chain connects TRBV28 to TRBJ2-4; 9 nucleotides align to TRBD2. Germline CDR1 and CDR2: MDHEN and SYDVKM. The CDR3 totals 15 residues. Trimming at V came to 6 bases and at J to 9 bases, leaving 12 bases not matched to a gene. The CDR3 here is CASRGASGGRGIQYF. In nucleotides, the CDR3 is TGTGCCAGCAGGGGGGCCAGCGGGGGGCGTGGCATTCAGTACTTC.

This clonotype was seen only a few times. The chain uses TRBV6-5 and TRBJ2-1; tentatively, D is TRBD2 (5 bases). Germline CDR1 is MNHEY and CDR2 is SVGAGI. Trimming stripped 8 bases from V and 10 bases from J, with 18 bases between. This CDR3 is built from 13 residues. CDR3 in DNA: TGTGCCAGCGGTAGAGGGAAGGGATGGGAGCAGTTCTTC. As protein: CASGRGKGWEQFF.

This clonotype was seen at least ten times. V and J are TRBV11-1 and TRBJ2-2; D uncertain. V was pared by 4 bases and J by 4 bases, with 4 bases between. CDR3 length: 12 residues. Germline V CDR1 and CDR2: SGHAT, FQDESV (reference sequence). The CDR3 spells CASSSRTGELFF. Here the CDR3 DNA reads TGTGCCAGCAGCTCACGCACCGGGGAGCTGTTTTTT. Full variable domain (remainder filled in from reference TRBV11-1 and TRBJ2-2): EAEVAQSPRYKITEKSQAVAFWCDPISGHATLYWYRQILGQGPELLVQFQDESVVDDSQLPKDRFSAERLKGVDSTLKIQPAELGDSAMYLCASSSRTGELFFGEGSRLTVL.

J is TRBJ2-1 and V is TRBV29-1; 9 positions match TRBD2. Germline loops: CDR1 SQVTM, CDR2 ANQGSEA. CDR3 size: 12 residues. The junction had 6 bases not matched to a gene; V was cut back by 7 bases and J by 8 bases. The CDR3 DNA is TGCAGCGCATCCGGGACTAGCTATGAGCAGTTCTTC. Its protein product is CSASGTSYEQFF.

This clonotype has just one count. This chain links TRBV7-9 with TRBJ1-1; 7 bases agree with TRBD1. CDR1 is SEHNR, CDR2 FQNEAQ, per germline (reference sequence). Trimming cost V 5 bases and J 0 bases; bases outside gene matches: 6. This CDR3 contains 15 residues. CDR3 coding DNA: TGTGCCAGCAGCCCGGGACAGATAATGAACACTGAAGCTTTCTTT. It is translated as CASSPGQIMNTEAFF.

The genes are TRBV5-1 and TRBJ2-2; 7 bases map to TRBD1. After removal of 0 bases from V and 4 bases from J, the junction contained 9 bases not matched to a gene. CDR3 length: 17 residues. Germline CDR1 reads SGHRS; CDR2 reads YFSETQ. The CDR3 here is CASSLETGAPTTGELFF. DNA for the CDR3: TGCGCCAGCAGCTTGGAAACAGGGGCTCCAACCACCGGGGAGCTGTTTTTT.

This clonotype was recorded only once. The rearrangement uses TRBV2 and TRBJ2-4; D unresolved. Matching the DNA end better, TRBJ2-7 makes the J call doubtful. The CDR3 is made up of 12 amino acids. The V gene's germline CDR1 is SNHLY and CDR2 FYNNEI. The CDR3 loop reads CASRQETYEQYF. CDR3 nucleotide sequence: TGTGCCAGCAGGCAGGAAACTTACGAGCAGTACTTC.

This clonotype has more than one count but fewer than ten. The CDR3 sequence: CASHGTTYGYTF. The CDR3 coding sequence is TGTGCCAGCCACGGGACAACCTATGGCTACACCTTC. The gene calls are TRBV7-2 and TRBJ1-2, with D perhaps matching TRBD1 (6 bases). V dropped 8 bases and J dropped 4 bases, with 11 bases sitting between them. In germline, CDR1 is SGHTA, CDR2 FQGNSA. The CDR3 is 12 residues long.

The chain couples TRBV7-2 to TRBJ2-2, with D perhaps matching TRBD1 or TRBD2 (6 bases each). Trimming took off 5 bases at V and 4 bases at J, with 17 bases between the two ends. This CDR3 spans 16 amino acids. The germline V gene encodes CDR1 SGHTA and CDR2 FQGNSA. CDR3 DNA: TGTGCCAGCAGCGCCCATTGGGGGGCCTCCACCGGGGAGCTGTTTTTT. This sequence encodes CASSAHWGASTGELFF.

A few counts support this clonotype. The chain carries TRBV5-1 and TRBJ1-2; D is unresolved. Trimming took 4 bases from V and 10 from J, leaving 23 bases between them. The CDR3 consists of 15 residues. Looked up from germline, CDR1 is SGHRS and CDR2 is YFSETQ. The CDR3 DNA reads TGCGCCAGCAGCACATCTCGGACGGGCTCCAGAGACTACACCTTC. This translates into CASSTSRTGSRDYTF.

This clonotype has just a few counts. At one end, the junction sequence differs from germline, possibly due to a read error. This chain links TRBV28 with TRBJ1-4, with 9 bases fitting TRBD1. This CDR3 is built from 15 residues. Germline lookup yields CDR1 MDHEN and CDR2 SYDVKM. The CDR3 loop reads CTSSVYRGLGEKLFF. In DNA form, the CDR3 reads TGTACCAGCAGTGTCTACAGGGGGCTTGGGGAAAAACTGTTTTTT.

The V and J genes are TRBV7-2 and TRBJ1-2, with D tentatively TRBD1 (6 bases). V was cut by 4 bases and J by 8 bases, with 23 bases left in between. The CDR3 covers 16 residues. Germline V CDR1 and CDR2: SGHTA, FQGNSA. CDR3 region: CASSSGQPGASDGYTF. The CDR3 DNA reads TGTGCCAGCAGCTCTGGTCAACCAGGGGCGTCCGACGGCTACACCTTC.